This is a list of T cell receptor beta chains from one sample in a study of blood T cell repertoires in COVID-19. Generated by immunoSEQ multiplex PCR, the TCRdb table keeps only in-frame clones and is missing some. The sample lists fewer than 45,000 clones, 70% to 90% occurring once. The sequenced material came from peripheral blood. The receptors here all came from a human donor in a cohort sampled during active COVID-19. Each CDR3 is given with its conserved first and last residue. The D gene is left open where the match is weak. Where a row states a size, it is once, few, many or the class of an expanded clone; other rows omit it.

>TRBV5-4|TRBJ2-5|-|TRBD1
TGTGCCAGCAGCGGGGGACAGGGTCCCATAGAGACCCAGTACTTC
CASSGGQGPIETQYF
>TRBV6-5|TRBJ2-1|few|TRBD1
TGTGCCAGCGGCCGGGACAGGGGCAAGGATGAGCAGTTCTTC
CASGRDRGKDEQFF
>TRBV5-1|TRBJ2-3|once|TRBD2
TGCGCCAGCAGCCACCGGGCTAGCGGGGTTTCAGATACGCAGTATTTT
CASSHRASGVSDTQYF
>TRBV9|TRBJ2-5|once|TRBD2
TGTGCCAGCAGCGTAGGAGGGACTAGCGGCGAGACCCAGTACTTC
CASSVGGTSGETQYF
>TRBV5-1|TRBJ1-2|-|TRBD1
TGCGCCAGCAGCTTGGGTGGGACAGGGACCTATGGCTACACCTTC
CASSLGGTGTYGYTF
>TRBV5-4|TRBJ1-4|-|TRBD1
TGTGCCAGCAGTAAAGGACAGGCTGGAGCTAATGAAAAACTGTTTTTT
CASSKGQAGANEKLFF
>TRBV7-3|TRBJ2-3|-|-
TGTGCCAGCAGCCTAGGAACTCCCTCCACAGATACGCAGTATTTT
CASSLGTPSTDTQYF
>TRBV5-3|TRBJ1-1|-|-
TGTGCCAGAAGACAGGACCCTGAAGCTTTCTTT
CARRQDPEAFF
>TRBV15|TRBJ1-3|-|-
TGTGCCACCAGCAAAGATCCCGTTCGGGGACTCTCTGGAAACACCATATATTTT
CATSKDPVRGLSGNTIYF
>TRBV4-1|TRBJ2-5|-|-
TGCGCCAGCAGCCCAGGGGACCTAACCCAAGAGACCCAGTACTTC
CASSPGDLTQETQYF
>TRBV25-1|TRBJ2-7|-|-
TGTGCCAGCAGTGATCGGGGAGGGGACAGGTGGGCTTACGAGCAGTACTTC
CASSDRGGDRWAYEQYF
>TRBV2|TRBJ1-1|-|-
TGTGCCAGCACCGGACAGCCTAACACTGAAGCTTTCTTT
CASTGQPNTEAFF
>TRBV12-5|TRBJ1-2|many|-
TGTGCTAGTGGTTTGGTTCCCGGGACTGTGGAGGGAGGCTACACCTTC
CASGLVPGTVEGGYTF
>TRBV5-1|TRBJ1-2|-|TRBD1
TGCGCCAGCCGAGGAGATACAGGGGGCTATGGCTACACCTTC
CASRGDTGGYGYTF
>TRBV3-1/TRBV3-2|TRBJ1-2|-|TRBD1
TGTGCCAGCAGTGGAGGACAGGGAGATGGCTACACCTTC
CASSGGQGDGYTF
>TRBV6-6|TRBJ1-1|-|TRBD1
TGTGCCAGCAGCCCGGGACAGGGGAACACTGAAGCTTTCTTT
CASSPGQGNTEAFF
>TRBV27|TRBJ1-1|-|TRBD1
TGTGCCAGCAGTTTCAGGGGGATGAACACTGAAGCTTTCTTT
CASSFRGMNTEAFF
>TRBV21-1|TRBJ2-5|once|-
TGTGCCAGCAGCAAAAGGTACACGGGGGGCGCCTGGGAGACCCAGTACTTC
CASSKRYTGGAWETQYF
>TRBV18|TRBJ1-5|-|TRBD1
TGTGCCAGCTCCCCACGACAGGGGTCGGATCGCCCCCAGCATTTT
CASSPRQGSDRPQHF
>TRBV25-1|TRBJ1-2|-|TRBD1
TGTGCCAGCAGCCCCGGACAGGGCAACTATGGCTACACCTTC
CASSPGQGNYGYTF
>TRBV5-1|TRBJ2-3|-|-
TGCGCCAGCAGCCCAAAGGACAGGGAGGGGGCAGATACGCAGTATTTT
CASSPKDREGADTQYF
>TRBV2|TRBJ1-2|-|-
TGTGCCAGCATTATACAGGGTTTTTTGGGCTACACCTTC
CASIIQGFLGYTF
>TRBV5-1|TRBJ2-7|-|TRBD1
TGCGCCAGCAGCTTGAACCCCGGGACAGGGGGCACTCACACTTCCTACGAGCAGTACTTC
CASSLNPGTGGTHTSYEQYF
>TRBV11-2|TRBJ2-7|-|-
TGTGCCAGCAGCACCCGGACAGAGCACTACGAGCAGTACTTC
CASSTRTEHYEQYF
>TRBV7-9|TRBJ2-3|-|TRBD1
TGTGCCAGCAGCCCACAGGGGGGCTCAGCGGATACGCAGTATTTT
CASSPQGGSADTQYF
>TRBV5-4|TRBJ2-1|-|-
TGTGCCAGCAGCCCAGGGGCTTGGGGCAATGAGCAGTTCTTC
CASSPGAWGNEQFF